The clone carrying this TCR beta chain showed up just once. The source of the sample is a study of PD-1 blockade in classical Hodgkin lymphoma. CDR3 length: 13 residues. The germline V and J ends were trimmed by 8 bases and 5 bases, with 15 bases remaining between them. Germline V lookup: CDR1 MDHEN, CDR2 SYDVKM. Libraries were prepared by immunoSEQ multiplex PCR; TCRdb keeps only in-frame clonotypes and omits some of them. The table shows roughly 14,000 clones, with around 78% occurring only once. Each patient's relapse followed autologous stem cell transplantation, and brentuximab vedotin exposure varied.

The sequenced sample was peripheral blood mononuclear cells (PBMCs), obtained before the second cycle of nivolumab. This chain joins TRBV28 and TRBJ1-2; D might be TRBD1 (6 bases). This receptor was taken from a human donor with classical Hodgkin lymphoma. Written as DNA, the CDR3 is TGTGCCAGCCAATTAGGGGGACCTTATGGCTACACCTTC. Translating it yields CASQLGGPYGYTF.